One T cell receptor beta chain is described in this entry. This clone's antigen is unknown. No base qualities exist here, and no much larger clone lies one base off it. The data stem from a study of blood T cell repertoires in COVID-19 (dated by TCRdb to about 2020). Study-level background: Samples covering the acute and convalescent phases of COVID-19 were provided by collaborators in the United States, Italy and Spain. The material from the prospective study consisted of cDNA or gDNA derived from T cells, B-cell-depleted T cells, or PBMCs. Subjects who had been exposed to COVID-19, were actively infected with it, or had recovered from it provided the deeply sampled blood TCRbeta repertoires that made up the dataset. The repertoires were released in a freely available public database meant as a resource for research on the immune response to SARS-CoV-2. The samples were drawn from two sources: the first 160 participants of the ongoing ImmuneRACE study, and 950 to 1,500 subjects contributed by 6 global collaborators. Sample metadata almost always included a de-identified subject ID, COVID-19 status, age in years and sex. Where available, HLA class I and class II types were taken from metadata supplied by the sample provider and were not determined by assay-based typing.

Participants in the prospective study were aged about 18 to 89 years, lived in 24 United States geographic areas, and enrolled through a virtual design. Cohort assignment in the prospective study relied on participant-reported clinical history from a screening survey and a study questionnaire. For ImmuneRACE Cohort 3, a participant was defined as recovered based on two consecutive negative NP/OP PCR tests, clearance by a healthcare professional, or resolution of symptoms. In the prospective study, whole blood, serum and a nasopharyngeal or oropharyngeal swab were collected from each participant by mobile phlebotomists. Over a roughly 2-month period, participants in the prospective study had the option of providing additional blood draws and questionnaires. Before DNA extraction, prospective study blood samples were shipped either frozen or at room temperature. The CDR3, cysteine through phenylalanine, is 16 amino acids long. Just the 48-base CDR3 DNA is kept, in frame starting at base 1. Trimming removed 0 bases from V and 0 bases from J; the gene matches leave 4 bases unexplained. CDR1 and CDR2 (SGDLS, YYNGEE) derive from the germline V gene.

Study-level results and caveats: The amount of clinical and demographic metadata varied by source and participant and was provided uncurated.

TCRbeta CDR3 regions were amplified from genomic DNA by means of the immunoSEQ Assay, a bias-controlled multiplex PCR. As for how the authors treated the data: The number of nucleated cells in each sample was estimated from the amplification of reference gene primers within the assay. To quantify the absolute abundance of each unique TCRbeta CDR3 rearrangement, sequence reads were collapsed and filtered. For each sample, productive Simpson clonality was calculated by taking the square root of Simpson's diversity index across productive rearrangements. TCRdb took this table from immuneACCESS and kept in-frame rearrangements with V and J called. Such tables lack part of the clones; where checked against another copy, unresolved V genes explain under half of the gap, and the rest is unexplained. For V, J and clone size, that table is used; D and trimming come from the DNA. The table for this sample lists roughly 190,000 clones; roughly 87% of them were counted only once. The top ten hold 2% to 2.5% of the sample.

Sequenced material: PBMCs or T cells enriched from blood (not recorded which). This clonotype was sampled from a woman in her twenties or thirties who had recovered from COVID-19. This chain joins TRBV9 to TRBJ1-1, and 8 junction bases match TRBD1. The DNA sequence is TGTGCCAGCAGCGTAGGTGGGGACAGGCTGAACACTGAAGCTTTCTTT. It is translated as CASSVGGDRLNTEAFF.